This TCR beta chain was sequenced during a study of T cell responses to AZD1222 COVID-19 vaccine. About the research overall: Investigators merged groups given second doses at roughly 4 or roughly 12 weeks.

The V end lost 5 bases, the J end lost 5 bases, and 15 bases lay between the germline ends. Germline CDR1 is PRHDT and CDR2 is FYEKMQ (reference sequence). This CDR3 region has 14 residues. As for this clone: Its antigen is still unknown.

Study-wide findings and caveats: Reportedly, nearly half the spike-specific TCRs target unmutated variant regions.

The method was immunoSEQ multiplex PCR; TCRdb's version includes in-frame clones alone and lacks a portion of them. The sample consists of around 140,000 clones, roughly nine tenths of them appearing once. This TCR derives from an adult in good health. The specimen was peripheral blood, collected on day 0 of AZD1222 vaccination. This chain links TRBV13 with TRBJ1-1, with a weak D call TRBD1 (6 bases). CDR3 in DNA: TGTGCCAGCAGCGTACAGGGAGGAGAGACTGAAGCTTTCTTT. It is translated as CASSVQGGETEAFF.